Described below is a single T cell receptor beta chain sequence and its context. This sample was taken from a study of T-cell memory formation after mild COVID-19. TCRdb processed the 5' RACE reads anew with MiXCR; each CDR3 protein has one entry. The sample consists of 350,000 or so distinct CDR3 sequences, under 25% of them appearing once. Germline V gene data show CDR1 as LGHDT and CDR2 as YNNKEL (reference sequence). The CDR3 totals 11 residues. V lost 4 bases and J lost 12, with 11 bases in between. The specimen sequenced was PBMCs or a T cell subset sorted from them (not recorded which). The chain recombines TRBV3-1 with TRBJ2-3; the D gene is possibly TRBD2 (6 bases). The origin of this receptor is a man aged 18-30 years who had mild COVID-19 (a few samples of this study predate the infection). Cell type and time point are not known. The CDR3 region has the DNA TGTGCCAGCAGCCTGGGAGGACTTCAGTATTTT. Translating it yields CASSLGGLQYF.